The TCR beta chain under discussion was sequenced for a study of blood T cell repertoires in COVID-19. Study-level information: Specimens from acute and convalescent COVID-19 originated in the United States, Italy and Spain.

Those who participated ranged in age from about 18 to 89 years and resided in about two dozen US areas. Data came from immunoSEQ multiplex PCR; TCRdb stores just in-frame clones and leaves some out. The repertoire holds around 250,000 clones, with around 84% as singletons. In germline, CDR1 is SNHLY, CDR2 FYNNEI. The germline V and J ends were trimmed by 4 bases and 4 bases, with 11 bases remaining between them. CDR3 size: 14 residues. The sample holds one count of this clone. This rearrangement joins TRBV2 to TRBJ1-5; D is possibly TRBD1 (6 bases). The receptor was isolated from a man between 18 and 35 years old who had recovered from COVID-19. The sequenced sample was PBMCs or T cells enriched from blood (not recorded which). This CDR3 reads CASSGGGGNQPQHF. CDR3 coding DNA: TGTGCCAGCAGTGGGGGAGGGGGGAATCAGCCCCAGCATTTT.